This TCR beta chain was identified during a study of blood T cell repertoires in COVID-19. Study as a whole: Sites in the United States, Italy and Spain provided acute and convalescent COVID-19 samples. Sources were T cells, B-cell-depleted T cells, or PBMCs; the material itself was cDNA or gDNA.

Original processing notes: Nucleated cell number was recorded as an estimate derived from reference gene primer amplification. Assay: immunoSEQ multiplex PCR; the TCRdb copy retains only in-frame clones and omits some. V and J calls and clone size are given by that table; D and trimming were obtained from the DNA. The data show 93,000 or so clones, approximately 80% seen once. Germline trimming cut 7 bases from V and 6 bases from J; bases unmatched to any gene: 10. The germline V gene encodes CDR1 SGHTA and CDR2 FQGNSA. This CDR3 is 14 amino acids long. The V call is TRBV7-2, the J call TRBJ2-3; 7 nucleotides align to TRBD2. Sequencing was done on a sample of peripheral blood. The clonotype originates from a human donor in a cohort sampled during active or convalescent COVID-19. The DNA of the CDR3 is TGTGCCAGCACCGGACCCGAGCGGGGTGATACGCAGTATTTT. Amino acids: CASTGPERGDTQYF.